This TCR beta chain emerged from a study of shared clonotypes between healthy human individuals. The run depth of the assay was deep. Template for every sorted-subset replicate PCR totaled roughly 210 ng DNA, 25,000 to 30,000 T cell genomes. Using immunoSEQ multiplex PCR, the repertoire was profiled, and TCRdb retains in-frame clones only, with some absent. The data hold more than 2 million clones, with about 95% observed a single time. CD45RO-negative cells were positively selected for CCR7, leaving out terminally differentiated effector memory CD45RA+ cells. Every donor was a Caucasian adult from Nashville, Tennessee. CDR1 is MNHNS and CDR2 is SASEGT in the germline V gene. Trimming shortened V by 7 bases and J by 2 bases, and 10 bases separated the two germline ends. The CDR3 is made up of 13 amino acids.

Input material: naive CD8+ T cells sorted from blood. The rearrangement uses TRBV6-1 and TRBJ2-3; D remains ambiguous. The origin of this receptor is a man between 18 and 35 years old in good health. The CDR3 sequence: CASTSWVTDTQYF. CDR3 DNA sequence: TGTGCCAGCACCTCCTGGGTCACAGATACGCAGTATTTT.